This T cell receptor beta chain was captured in a study of CD8 T cells in Susac syndrome. With random hexamers, reverse transcription was performed on roughly 0.5 to 1 ug of RNA. TCRdb reprocessed the immunoSEQ multiplex PCR reads via MiXCR and lists one record per CDR3 protein. This sample has more than 110,000 distinct CDR3 sequences; about 95% occur once, and the top ten carry roughly 0.14%. From germline, CDR1 is DFQATT and CDR2 SNEGSKA (reference sequence). The CDR3 length is 15 residues. The V end was cut by 0 bases, the J end by 3 bases, with 14 bases between. The sequence was obtained from a human donor with Susac syndrome. Input material: CD4+ T cells from PBMCs. The rearrangement links TRBV20-1 to TRBJ1-1; D not certain. CDR3 region: CSARDGTRLYTEAFF. The DNA for the CDR3 is TGCAGTGCTAGAGATGGTACAAGGCTGTACACTGAAGCTTTCTTT.